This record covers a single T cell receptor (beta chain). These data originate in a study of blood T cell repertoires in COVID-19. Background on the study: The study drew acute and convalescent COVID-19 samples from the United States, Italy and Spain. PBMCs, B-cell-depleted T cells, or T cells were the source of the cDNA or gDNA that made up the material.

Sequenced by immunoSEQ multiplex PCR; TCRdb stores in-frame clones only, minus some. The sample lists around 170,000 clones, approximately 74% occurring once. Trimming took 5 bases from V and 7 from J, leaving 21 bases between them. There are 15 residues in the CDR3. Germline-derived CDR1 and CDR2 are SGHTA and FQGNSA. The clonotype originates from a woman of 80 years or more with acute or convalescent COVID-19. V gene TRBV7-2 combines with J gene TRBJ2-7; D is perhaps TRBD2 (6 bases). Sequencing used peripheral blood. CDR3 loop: CASSEYGTGYEEQYF. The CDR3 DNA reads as TGTGCCAGCAGCGAATACGGGACTGGCTACGAGGAGCAGTACTTC.